The clone carrying this TCR beta chain was counted between two and nine times. The data derive from a study of identical twins. TCRdb fed the 5' RACE reads into MiXCR, producing one record per CDR3 protein. The sample yields about 220,000 distinct CDR3 sequences, around 6.9% seen once. Germline loops: CDR1 DFQATT, CDR2 SNEGSKA (reference sequence). V was pared by 6 bases and J by 6 bases, with 11 bases of the junction left unmatched. The CDR3 loop spans 13 amino acids. The same data also contributed to another study, on yellow fever vaccine responses in identical twins.

The sequenced sample consisted of memory (CD45RO+) T cells sorted from blood. J is TRBJ2-7 and V is TRBV20-1; 7 bases map to TRBD2. The clonotype originates from a young woman in good health. CDR3 DNA sequence: TGCAGTGCCGCTCAAGCGGGAAGCTCCGAGCAGTACTTC. Its protein is CSAAQAGSSEQYF.